Included here is one T cell receptor (beta chain) sequence, with context. Its cognate antigen has yet to be identified. Per-base qualities were not stored, and no clone one base away is much larger. Each donor gave one peripheral blood draw, about 110 mL on average, collected into heparinised tubes. A BD FACSAria II and a panel including CD45RO, CCR7, CD25, CD127, CD95 and CD27 were used to sort naive, central memory, regulatory and stem cell-like memory CD4+ T cells. Every sorted population had a purity above 95%. Right away, PBMCs were isolated by Lymphoprep density gradient centrifugation and were stained directly, with no culture step. So that batch effects would be minimized, each experiment stained and sorted samples in pairs, pairing one healthy donor with one patient. These data are taken from a study of beta chain features in type 1 diabetes (dated by TCRdb to between 2018 and 2020). General notes on the study: Mean age, gender distribution, total cell number and subset yield did not differ between patients and healthy donors. Whereas all 30 or so donors provided naive and central memory subsets, regulatory and stem cell-like memory subsets were isolated from just 8 patients and about 8 healthy donors. In the study, TCRB repertoires of sorted circulating CD4+ T cell subsets from recently diagnosed type 1 diabetes patients were compared with those of matched healthy donors. A total of 107,917,701 sorted cells were examined across all samples, and RNA yield correlated strongly with the number of cells per subset. Study-wide conclusions, independent of this receptor: Because cDNA was sequenced instead of genomic DNA, highly expressing activated cells could be over-represented, though the groups showed no difference in activation or CD3 levels. Only small numbers of individuals were included in the HLA sub-analyses, which left unresolved whether HLA type had any influence on TCRB rearrangement. Naive, central memory and regulatory TCRB repertoires appeared to be more similar among patients than among healthy donors. Type 1 diabetes patients showed a moderate but significant shortening of TCRB CDR3 length in all four CD4+ subsets. PCR may preferentially amplify shorter templates, but because patient and control samples were amplified and corrected together, any resulting skew would affect both groups equally. At VDJ recombination sites, patients with type 1 diabetes made fewer insertions and deleted more nucleotides, a pattern implying thymic rearrangement abnormalities.

CDR1 and CDR2 (GTSNPN, SVGIG) derive from the germline V gene (reference sequence). Cut back by 4 bases and 2 bases, the V and J ends lie 21 bases apart. From its cysteine to its phenylalanine, the CDR3 spans 17 amino acids. Just the 51-base CDR3 DNA is kept, in frame starting at base 1. All of the isolated RNA was reverse transcribed with the High Capacity cDNA Reverse Transcription Kit, so expressed TCRB transcripts were sequenced. Deep immunoSEQ sequencing was applied to naive, central memory and regulatory T cell samples, giving an average of roughly 3.5 million total reads per sample. After sorted cells were lysed in RLT buffer, RNA was extracted with DNase-treated RNeasy Micro or Mini kits, with the choice depending on cell number. To prevent cross-contamination, each cell subset was processed individually, whereas patient and healthy donor samples were processed jointly. The immunoSEQ multiplex PCR was used to amplify TCRB sequences from cDNA, generating 87-bp fragments that spanned the CDR3 region. Sequencing of the amplicons was done on the Illumina HiSeq platform. In the paper's pipeline: Synthetic template baselines were used to correct PCR bias computationally, reads within Hamming distance 2 were collapsed together, and singletons that could not be merged were discarded. Reads were aligned against IMGT to assign V, D and J genes, CDR3 length and insertions or deletions at six rearrangement sites. Within each subset, clonotype counts were normalized to sorted cell number, and only after that were true diversity and Gini coefficients computed with the tcR R package. Repertoire sharing was quantified using the overlap coefficient calculated on TCRB nucleotide sequences. As a proxy for the pre-selection repertoire, out-of-frame TCRB sequences from naive cells were analyzed. TCRdb limited this immuneACCESS table to in-frame rearrangements with V and J called. A share of clones is missing; checked studies link under half to unresolved V genes, and the rest is unexplained. V, J and clone size were drawn from that table, and D and trimming were deduced from the DNA. The sample has 240,000 or so clones on record, more than 65% of them singletons. The ten largest clonotypes hold 0.053% of the sample.

Source material: naive CD4+ T cells from blood. The sample's cell subset or site label is to be understood as: true naive CD4+ T cells. The chain is assembled from TRBV30 and TRBJ1-5; the D segment could be TRBD1, given 5 matching bases. This receptor was identified in a man aged 30-40 years in good health. The DNA reads TGTGCCTGGACAAGGGGTGGGAGAGGGATAGGCAATCAGCCCCAGCATTTT. This codes for CAWTRGGRGIGNQPQHF.